This entry lists 27 T cell receptor beta chains sequenced from one sample in a study of T cell responses to AZD1222 COVID-19 vaccine. The protocol was immunoSEQ multiplex PCR, while the TCRdb copy is restricted to in-frame clones and leaves out a portion. The sample lists around 150,000 clones, roughly nine tenths occurring once. The sample was peripheral blood, taken 28 days after the second AZD1222 dose. The receptors were sampled from an adult who received the AZD1222 COVID-19 vaccine.

The V call is TRBV7-2, the J call TRBJ1-1; D might be TRBD1 (5 bases). Germline V gene sequence: CDR1 SGHTA, CDR2 FQGNSA. Trimming cost V 1 base and J 1 base, with 13 bases left between them. The CDR3 extends over 16 amino acids. The CDR3 DNA follows: TGTGCCAGCAGCTTAGAGTTCGGGGCCAGGAACACTGAAGCTTTCTTT. It translates to CASSLEFGARNTEAFF. The entire variable domain, with the rest obtained from reference TRBV7-2 and TRBJ1-1, is as follows: GAGVSQSPSNKVTEKGKDVELRCDPISGHTALYWYRQSLGQGLEFLIYFQGNSAPDKSGLPSDRFSAERTGGSVSTLTIQRTQQEDSAVYLCASSLEFGARNTEAFFGQGTRLTVV.

The chain has TRBV30 and TRBJ2-5; D call uncertain. The CDR3 has 15 residues. Trimming shortened V by 0 bases and J by 5 bases, and 16 bases separated the two germline ends. Germline loops: CDR1 GTSNPN, CDR2 SVGIG (reference sequence). As DNA, the CDR3 is TGTGCCTGGAGTGTACGGATAGCCCGATGGGAGACCCAGTACTTC. Its protein product is CAWSVRIARWETQYF.

This clone was picked up one time. The rearrangement joins TRBV6-6 to TRBJ1-1; D remains ambiguous. The CDR3 sequence is 13 residues long. V lost 6 bases to trimming and J lost 4 bases, with 12 bases between them. CDR1 is MNHNY and CDR2 is SVGAGI in the germline V gene (reference sequence). CDR3 sequence reads: CASSSTTPTEAFF. The DNA of the CDR3 is TGTGCCAGCAGCTCGACTACTCCCACTGAAGCTTTCTTT.

The CDR3 sequence: CASSRDGVSGEPQHF. The CDR3 region has the DNA TGTGCCAGCAGTAGGGACGGGGTATCGGGGGAGCCCCAGCATTTT. The gene calls are TRBV2 and TRBJ1-5; D is perhaps TRBD1 (5 bases). The CDR3 is 15 residues long. V lost 5 bases, J lost 8 bases, and 19 bases lay in between. Germline V lookup: CDR1 SNHLY, CDR2 FYNNEI.

The V call is TRBV19, the J call TRBJ2-2; D unclear. Germline lookup yields CDR1 LNHDA and CDR2 SQIVND (reference sequence). This CDR3 region has 17 residues. V was cut by 3 bases and J by 5 bases, with 19 bases left in between. As DNA, the CDR3 is TGTGCCAGTAGTATCTCAAGTGTAGGACGTAGGACCGGGGAGCTGTTTTTT. It translates to CASSISSVGRRTGELFF.

This chain connects TRBV25-1 to TRBJ1-1, with no clear D. Deletions cut 3 bases from V and 3 bases from J, with 14 bases between. Germline V gives CDR1 MGHDK, CDR2 SYGVNS. The CDR3 is 15 amino acids. The CDR3 region is CASSDLRAGDTEAFF. As DNA, the CDR3 is TGTGCCAGCAGTGATCTGAGGGCAGGAGACACTGAAGCTTTCTTT.

This chain uses TRBV14 with TRBJ2-3; unclear D gene. Germline CDR1 and CDR2: SGHDN and FVKESK. Trimming took off 6 bases at V and 7 bases at J, with 11 bases between the two ends. The CDR3 contains 12 residues. This CDR3 is CASSPVRNTQYF. The CDR3 bases are TGTGCCAGCAGTCCAGTCAGAAATACGCAGTATTTT.

This clone was seen just once. V usage is TRBV6-2 or TRBV6-3 and J usage is TRBJ2-7; no reliable D call. The V and J ends lost 0 bases and 2 bases respectively, with 14 bases between them. Germline-derived CDR1 and CDR2 are MNHEY and SVGEGT. The CDR3 is made up of 16 amino acids. CDR3 nucleotides: TGTGCCAGCAGTTACTCGACGGGCAGTAATGCCTACGAGCAGTACTTC. It is translated as CASSYSTGSNAYEQYF.

This chain uses TRBV9 with TRBJ2-5; D perhaps matches TRBD2 (6 bases). There are 14 residues in the CDR3. V shed 3 bases and J shed 4 bases, with 13 bases lying between them. Germline CDR1 reads SGDLS; CDR2 reads YYNGEE. Here the CDR3 reads CASSAWTTGETQYF. The CDR3 region has the DNA TGTGCCAGCAGCGCCTGGACTACGGGAGAGACCCAGTACTTC.

The chain is built from TRBV7-2 and TRBJ2-2, with D perhaps matching TRBD2 (6 bases). The germline CDR1 and CDR2 sequences are SGHTA and FQGNSA. The CDR3 consists of 16 residues. V gave up 5 bases and J gave up 5 bases, with 18 bases separating them. Written as DNA, the CDR3 is TGTGCCAGCAGCCCTTCGTGGAGGGCGGGAACCGGGGAGCTGTTTTTT. This codes for CASSPSWRAGTGELFF.

In its sample, this clone was seen a few times. In the same sample, other DNA sequences code for this CDR3. J is TRBJ1-2 and V is TRBV3-1 (or the pseudogene TRBV3-2), with D unclear. Trimming removed 1 base at V and 2 bases at J, with 8 bases between. The CDR3 totals 14 residues. Germline loops: CDR1 LGHDT, CDR2 YNNKEL (reference sequence). The CDR3 here is CASSQGGGNYGYTF. CDR3 bases: TGTGCCAGCAGCCAAGGTGGCGGGAACTATGGCTACACCTTC.

V is TRBV30 and J is TRBJ1-1; D possibly corresponds to TRBD1 (6 bases). The length of the CDR3 is 14 residues. V dropped 2 bases and J dropped 7 bases, with 17 bases sitting between them. The germline gives CDR1 GTSNPN, CDR2 SVGIG (reference sequence). The CDR3 reads CAWSPNGQTSEAFF. The CDR3 DNA is TGTGCCTGGAGTCCAAACGGACAGACCAGTGAAGCTTTCTTT.

The chain links TRBV12-5 to TRBJ2-7; 11 bases are shared with TRBD1. The CDR3 extends over 15 amino acids. V was pared by 6 bases and J by 5 bases, with 9 bases of the junction left unmatched. Germline CDR1 LGHNT, CDR2 FRNRAP. The CDR3 protein is CASGAIGQGAHEQYF. CDR3 nucleotides: TGTGCTAGTGGCGCAATAGGACAGGGGGCCCACGAGCAGTACTTC.

J is TRBJ1-1 and V is TRBV18; perhaps TRBD1 as D (6 bases). Germline V gives CDR1 KGHSH, CDR2 LQKENI. Trimming took 3 bases from V and 0 from J, leaving 20 bases between them. CDR3 length: 18 amino acids. The CDR3 DNA follows: TGTGCCAGCTCACCGGGACACGGGGCCAAGGATTTGAACACTGAAGCTTTCTTT. Residues: CASSPGHGAKDLNTEAFF. The whole variable domain, filled in from reference TRBV18 and TRBJ1-1, reads NAGVMQNPRHLVRRRGQEARLRCSPMKGHSHVYWYRQLPEEGLKFMVYLQKENIIDESGMPKERFSAEFPKEGPSILRIQQVVRGDSAAYFCASSPGHGAKDLNTEAFFGQGTRLTVV.

The rearrangement uses TRBV29-1 and TRBJ1-1; no clear D. The germline gives CDR1 SQVTM, CDR2 ANQGSEA. This CDR3 has 12 residues. V was pared by 7 bases and J by 1 base, with 10 bases between. The CDR3 protein is CSGSRRNTEAFF. For the CDR3, the DNA is TGCAGCGGATCGCGGAGGAACACTGAAGCTTTCTTT.

This chain links TRBV7-2 with TRBJ2-1, with D possibly being TRBD2 (5 bases). Germline V lookup: CDR1 SGHTA, CDR2 FQGNSA. V was clipped by 1 base and J by 2 bases, with 12 bases between them. The CDR3 is 16 amino acids. The CDR3 here is CASSLGGGPPYNEQFF. DNA of the CDR3: TGTGCCAGCAGCTTAGGTGGCGGGCCACCCTACAATGAGCAGTTCTTC.

This rearrangement joins TRBV7-8 to TRBJ1-1, with 9 bases matching TRBD1. This CDR3 is built from 13 residues. J lost 11 bases, V lost 4 bases, and 8 bases had no gene match. Per the germline V gene, CDR1 is SGHVS and CDR2 is FQNEAQ. The CDR3, as DNA: TGTGCCAGCAGCTCAAATACAGGGGGCACGGCTTTCTTT. It encodes CASSSNTGGTAFF. Full variable domain (rest looked up from reference TRBV7-8 and TRBJ1-1): GAGVSQSPRYKVAKRGQDVALRCDPISGHVSLFWYQQALGQGPEFLTYFQNEAQLDKSGLPSDRFFAERPEGSVSTLKIQRTQQEDSAVYLCASSSNTGGTAFFGQGTRLTVV.

The chain joins TRBV10-3 to TRBJ2-1; 7 bases match TRBD2. V gave up 6 bases and J gave up 4 bases; unmatched junction bases: 18. The germline gives CDR1 ENHRY, CDR2 SYGVKD. The CDR3 is made up of 18 amino acids. The CDR3 region is CAISKSEAQRGKYNEQFF. The CDR3 bases are TGTGCCATCAGCAAGTCAGAGGCCCAGCGGGGAAAATACAATGAGCAGTTCTTC.

This chain uses TRBV19 with TRBJ2-7; 12 bases map to TRBD2. J gave up 2 bases and V 5 bases, and 4 bases lay outside the gene matches. Germline-derived CDR1 and CDR2 are LNHDA and SQIVND (reference sequence). The CDR3 spans 15 residues. The CDR3 DNA is TGTGCCAGTAGTGCTACTAGCGGGGGGACCTACGAGCAGTACTTC. It specifies CASSATSGGTYEQYF.

The V gene is TRBV4-1, the J gene TRBJ1-3; no clear D. The germline V and J ends were trimmed by 0 bases and 1 base, with 13 bases remaining between them. CDR1 and CDR2 from the germline V gene are MGHRA and YSYEKL. This CDR3 has 17 amino acids. The chain's CDR3 is CASSQEAPGPSGNTIYF. Here the CDR3 DNA reads TGCGCCAGCAGCCAAGAGGCCCCTGGCCCTTCTGGAAACACCATATATTTT.

The rearrangement joins TRBV6-1 to TRBJ2-1; the match to TRBD2 covers 8 bases. Germline assignment: CDR1 MNHNS and CDR2 SASEGT. The CDR3 consists of 15 residues. After removal of 0 bases from V and 2 bases from J, the junction contained 0 bases not matched to a gene. The CDR3 protein is CASSEASGAYNEQFF. The CDR3 DNA reads TGTGCCAGCAGTGAAGCTAGCGGGGCCTACAATGAGCAGTTCTTC.

The table lists this clone with a count of one. The chain is built from TRBV4-3 and TRBJ1-1; D might be TRBD1 (6 bases). V lost 1 base, J lost 5 bases, and 8 bases lay in between. The CDR3 covers 13 residues. Germline V gene sequence: CDR1 LGHNA, CDR2 YSLEER. The CDR3 coding sequence is TGCGCCAGCAGCCAAGGGAGGGGGACTGAAGCTTTCTTT. This encodes CASSQGRGTEAFF.

The chain uses TRBV28 and TRBJ2-7; D is ambiguous. The CDR3 totals 13 residues. V was shortened by 3 bases and J by 3 bases, with 9 bases between the two germline ends. Per the germline V gene, CDR1 is MDHEN and CDR2 is SYDVKM. The CDR3 spells CASSFPHDYEQYF. The CDR3, as DNA: TGTGCCAGCAGTTTCCCTCACGACTACGAGCAGTACTTC. Combining the CDR3 with reference TRBV28 and TRBJ2-7 gives the whole variable domain DVKVTQSSRYLVKRTGEKVFLECVQDMDHENMFWYRQDPGLGLRLIYFSYDVKMKEKGDIPEGYSVSREKKERFSLILESASTNQTSMYLCASSFPHDYEQYFGPGTRLTVT.

The chain combines TRBV27 with TRBJ1-1, with D uncertain. This CDR3 region has 8 residues. The V gene lost 4 bases and the J gene lost 10 bases, with 1 base spanning the gap. CDR1 MNHEY and CDR2 SMNVEV come from the germline V gene (reference sequence). The CDR3 DNA is TGTGCCAGCAGTTCAGCTTTCTTT. Translation: CASSSAFF.

The chain couples TRBV30 to TRBJ1-2; D is unclear. Between the trimmed V and J ends, which lost 1 base and 2 bases, there was a span of 5 bases. From germline, CDR1 is GTSNPN and CDR2 SVGIG (reference sequence). CDR3 length: 12 amino acids. CDR3 protein: CAWSEVNYGYTF. The CDR3 nucleotides read TGTGCCTGGAGTGAAGTGAACTATGGCTACACCTTC.

The V call is TRBV12-5, the J call TRBJ1-5; TRBD1 matches at 7 bases. CDR1 is LGHNT and CDR2 is FRNRAP in the germline V gene. There are 16 residues in the CDR3. Unmatched junction bases numbered 10, after V lost 3 bases and J lost 5 bases. The CDR3 nucleotides read TGTGCTAGTGGTTTTACATACAGGGGAGAGGATCAGCCCCAGCATTTT. Its protein is CASGFTYRGEDQPQHF.

The chain is built from TRBV5-5 and TRBJ2-7; 13 bases match TRBD2. J gave up 3 bases and V 4 bases, and 10 bases lay outside the gene matches. The CDR3 runs to 17 residues. The germline gives CDR1 SGHKS, CDR2 YYEKEE (reference sequence). CDR3 sequence: CASSRTSGRGAGYEQYF. CDR3 DNA: TGTGCCAGCAGCCGGACTAGCGGGAGAGGGGCGGGCTACGAGCAGTACTTC. The full variable domain, with the rest looked up from reference TRBV5-5 and TRBJ2-7, is DAGVTQSPTHLIKTRGQQVTLRCSPISGHKSVSWYQQVLGQGPQFIFQYYEKEERGRGNFPDRFSARQFPNYSSELNVNALLLGDSALYLCASSRTSGRGAGYEQYFGPGTRLTVT.